This T cell receptor (beta chain) derives from a study of blood T cell repertoires in COVID-19. Residents of 24 US areas, aged about 18 to 95 years, made up the participants. This CDR3 region has 17 residues. Germline V gives CDR1 SGDLS, CDR2 YYNGEE. Trimming left V 0 bases short and J 4 bases short, with 19 bases between. Repertoires were generated with immunoSEQ multiplex PCR, while TCRdb's copy carries only in-frame clones and drops some. In the table there are 100,000 to 150,000 clones, 75% to 90% of which are singletons. The sequenced sample was PBMCs or T cells enriched from blood (not recorded which). The sequence was collected from a woman in her forties or fifties who had recovered from COVID-19. The chain recombines TRBV9 with TRBJ1-1, with TRBD1 as a possible D gene (6 bases). The CDR3 here is CASSVGLSGGQGTEAFF. DNA of the CDR3: TGTGCCAGCAGCGTAGGCCTAAGCGGGGGCCAGGGCACTGAAGCTTTCTTT.